These 24 T cell receptor beta chains originate from one sample sequenced in a study of identical twins. From the 5' RACE reads, TCRdb called clonotypes with MiXCR, one entry per CDR3 protein. The table has approximately 530,000 distinct CDR3 sequences, approximately 20% seen once; the top ten hold 0.4% to 0.6%. This same sample was also taken into another study, of yellow fever vaccine responses in identical twins.

The sample comprised CD4+ T cells sorted from blood. The origin of the receptors is a woman younger than 35 in good health.

The V call is TRBV10-3, the J call TRBJ2-7; 11 positions agree with TRBD2. The V gene's germline CDR1 is ENHRY and CDR2 SYGVKD. The CDR3 sequence is 17 residues long. The V segment lost 3 bases and the J segment 0 bases; nucleotides outside the gene matches: 7. In nucleotides, the CDR3 is TGTGCCATCAGTGATCCTTTAGCGGGAGGGAGCTCCTACGAGCAGTACTTC. Translating it yields CAISDPLAGGSSYEQYF.

V is TRBV29-1 and J is TRBJ1-1; TRBD1 matches 8 bases. The CDR3 is 14 residues long. Germline trimming cut 2 bases from V and 1 base from J; bases unmatched to any gene: 3. Germline CDR1 SQVTM, CDR2 ANQGSEA. CDR3 nucleotides: TGCAGCGTTGAAACTGGGACAGGGAACACTGAAGCTTTCTTT. This sequence encodes CSVETGTGNTEAFF. Full variable domain (missing parts from reference TRBV29-1 and TRBJ1-1): SAVISQKPSRDICQRGTSLTIQCQVDSQVTMMFWYRQQPGQSLTLIATANQGSEATYESGFVIDKFPISRPNLTFSTLTVSNMSPEDSSIYLCSVETGTGNTEAFFGQGTRLTVV.

This clonotype was observed a handful of times. This rearrangement joins TRBV5-6 to TRBJ1-1; D gene unclear. The germline V gene has CDR1 SGHDT and CDR2 YYEEEE. V lost 0 bases, J lost 11 bases, and 11 bases lay in between. The CDR3 length is 12 residues. In DNA, the CDR3 is TGTGCCAGCAGCTTGGAGGAGATGACGGCTTTCTTT. Translating gives CASSLEEMTAFF.

The chain links TRBV6-5 to TRBJ2-7, with D perhaps matching TRBD1 (5 bases). V was trimmed by 4 bases and J by 1 base, leaving 11 bases between them. The CDR3 consists of 14 residues. Germline assignment: CDR1 MNHEY and CDR2 SVGAGI. CDR3 in amino acids: CASSFNTGSYEQYV. The DNA of the CDR3 is TGTGCCAGCAGTTTTAATACAGGATCCTACGAGCAGTACGTC.

This clonotype was seen a handful of times. The genes are TRBV2 and TRBJ2-1, with 13 nucleotides matching TRBD2. Germline-derived CDR1 and CDR2 are SNHLY and FYNNEI. V shed 7 bases, J shed 3 bases, and the junction held 3 bases outside the gene matches. The CDR3 extends over 15 amino acids. The chain's CDR3 is CASMRTSGGYNEQFF. DNA for the CDR3: TGTGCCAGCATGAGGACTAGCGGGGGCTACAATGAGCAGTTCTTC.

This chain connects TRBV12-3 or TRBV12-4 to TRBJ2-2; the D gene could be TRBD1 or TRBD2 (5 bases each). Trimming cost V 3 bases and J 4 bases, with 15 bases left between them. CDR3 length: 16 amino acids. CDR3 sequence reads: CASSFGRDPSTGELFF. CDR3 bases: TGTGCCAGCAGTTTTGGCAGGGACCCTAGCACCGGGGAGCTGTTTTTT.

In its sample, this clonotype was seen a few times. The rearrangement uses TRBV5-1 and TRBJ1-6; D gene unclear. The length of the CDR3 is 13 residues. V gave up 1 base and J gave up 9 bases, with 8 bases separating them. CDR1 and CDR2 from the germline V gene are SGHRS and YFSETQ. CDR3 bases: TGCGCCAGCAGCTTGAGGGAGGGTTCACCCCTCCACTTT. Translated: CASSLREGSPLHF.

The V gene is TRBV28, the J gene TRBJ2-5; D is possibly TRBD1 (7 bases). Trimming pared 3 bases from V and 3 bases from J, leaving 23 bases between. From germline, CDR1 is MDHEN and CDR2 SYDVKM. The CDR3 extends over 18 amino acids. CDR3 loop: CASSFIQGGPSKKETQYF. CDR3 nucleotide sequence: TGTGCCAGCAGTTTCATCCAGGGGGGCCCCTCCAAAAAAGAGACCCAGTACTTC.

The chain combines TRBV2 with TRBJ2-5; weak D call: TRBD2 (6 bases). V was trimmed by 7 bases and J by 4 bases, leaving 13 bases between them. Germline loops: CDR1 SNHLY, CDR2 FYNNEI. The CDR3 contains 13 residues. CDR3 nucleotide sequence: TGTGCCAGCACCAGTGCGCGGGGAGAGACCCAGTACTTC. Its translation: CASTSARGETQYF.

This clonotype was counted only a few times. This chain links TRBV12-3 or TRBV12-4 with TRBJ2-1, with 9 bases matching TRBD1. CDR3 length: 11 amino acids. V lost 4 bases and J lost 14; bases outside the gene matches: 3. Written as DNA, the CDR3 is TGTGCCAGCAGTTGGGGACAGGGCAAGTTCTTC. It is translated as CASSWGQGKFF.

There are a few counts of this clonotype. This chain links TRBV9 with TRBJ2-2, with D possibly TRBD2 on 5 matching bases. The CDR3 spans 15 residues. With 2 bases removed from V and 4 bases from J, the gap between germline ends came to 12 bases. Looked up from germline, CDR1 is SGDLS and CDR2 is YYNGEE. CDR3 protein: CASSVRGSFTGELFF. DNA of the CDR3: TGTGCCAGCAGCGTTAGAGGGAGTTTCACCGGGGAGCTGTTTTTT.

This clonotype was seen once. This chain links TRBV11-3 with TRBJ2-1; TRBD2 matches at 7 bases. The CDR3 consists of 14 residues. V was clipped by 7 bases and J by 12 bases; unmatched bases: 15. From germline, CDR1 is SGHNT and CDR2 YENEEA. The CDR3 DNA is TGTGCCAGCAACCCAGGGACGGGAGGTCTTGGGCAGTTCTTC. Its translation is CASNPGTGGLGQFF.

This clonotype was seen a handful of times. The chain recombines TRBV7-2 with TRBJ1-6, with 10 bases matching TRBD1. The V gene's germline CDR1 is SGHTA and CDR2 FQGNSA. V lost 3 bases and J lost 9; bases outside the gene matches: 2. CDR3 length: 14 residues. The CDR3 nucleotides read TGTGCCAGCAGCTTCCGGGACAGGGGTTCACCCCTCCACTTT. As protein: CASSFRDRGSPLHF.

The chain is built from TRBV15 and TRBJ2-7, with D perhaps matching TRBD2 (6 bases). The length of the CDR3 is 14 residues. Germline CDR1 is LNHNV and CDR2 is YYDKDF (reference sequence). V was shortened by 0 bases and J by 2 bases, with 8 bases between the two germline ends. The CDR3 DNA reads as TGTGCCACCAGCAGAGAACTAGCTACCTACGAGCAGTACTTC. Protein: CATSRELATYEQYF. The whole variable domain, remainder taken from reference TRBV15 and TRBJ2-7, is DAMVIQNPRYQVTQFGKPVTLSCSQTLNHNVMYWYQQKSSQAPKLLFHYYDKDFNNEADTPDNFQSRRPNTSFCFLDIRSPGLGDTAMYLCATSRELATYEQYFGPGTRLTVT.

Only a few counts were recorded for this clonotype. The junction does not match germline at one end; this may be a read error. The V and J genes are TRBV12-3 or TRBV12-4 and TRBJ2-3; 8 bases agree with TRBD2. The CDR3 spans 14 residues. CDR3 bases: TGTGCCAGCAGGTTAGCGGGGCGCACAGATACGCAGTATTTT. Amino acids: CASRLAGRTDTQYF.

This clonotype was seen a handful of times. A junction end diverges from the germline sequence, so it may reflect a read error. CDR3 amino acids: CASREDPSGSYKEQFF. For the CDR3, the DNA is TGTGCCAGCAGAGAGGACCCTAGCGGCAGCTACAAGGAGCAGTTCTTC. The chain recombines TRBV28 with TRBJ2-1; 7 positions agree with TRBD2. This CDR3 has 16 amino acids. CDR1 is MDHEN, CDR2 SYDVKM, per germline.

This clonotype was observed many times. This chain links TRBV6-5 with TRBJ2-2; no clear D. Trimming took 0 bases from V and 9 from J, leaving 11 bases between them. The CDR3 is made up of 14 amino acids. Germline loops: CDR1 MNHEY, CDR2 SVGAGI. The CDR3 here is CASSYSFVERELFF. CDR3 DNA: TGTGCCAGCAGTTACTCGTTCGTGGAGCGGGAGCTGTTTTTT.

The chain joins TRBV19 to TRBJ2-5; 7 bases match TRBD2. CDR1 is LNHDA, CDR2 SQIVND, per germline (reference sequence). The CDR3 covers 14 residues. V was clipped by 3 bases and J by 5 bases; unmatched bases: 6. The CDR3, as DNA: TGTGCCAGTAGTATGATGGGGGGGAGGGAGACCCAGTACTTC. Its translation: CASSMMGGRETQYF. The full variable domain, with the rest looked up from reference TRBV19 and TRBJ2-5, is DGGITQSPKYLFRKEGQNVTLSCEQNLNHDAMYWYRQDPGQGLRLIYYSQIVNDFQKGDIAEGYSVSREKKESFPLTVTSAQKNPTAFYLCASSMMGGRETQYFGPGTRLLVL.

This clonotype was picked up a small number of times. The rearrangement uses TRBV4-2 and TRBJ2-1; the match to TRBD2 covers 7 bases. Germline V gene data show CDR1 as LGHNA and CDR2 as YNFKEQ. J was trimmed by 9 bases and V by 3 bases; bases with no gene match: 5. The CDR3 length is 13 residues. The CDR3 loop is CASSQGLRGEQFF. Written as DNA, the CDR3 is TGTGCCAGCAGCCAGGGACTACGGGGTGAGCAGTTCTTC.

This clonotype showed up just a few times. The V call is TRBV29-1, the J call TRBJ2-1; 8 bases are shared with TRBD1. V shed 2 bases and J 7 bases; nucleotides not matched to a gene: 7. The CDR3 is 14 residues long. The germline CDR1 and CDR2 sequences are SQVTM and ANQGSEA. The CDR3 protein is CSVELDRVMNEQFF. As DNA, the CDR3 is TGCAGCGTTGAATTGGACAGGGTTATGAATGAGCAGTTCTTC.

Here the CDR3 reads CASSLGENPRETQYF. The CDR3 coding sequence is TGCGCCAGCAGCTTAGGAGAGAATCCCCGAGAGACCCAGTACTTC. The chain recombines TRBV5-1 with TRBJ2-5; D not certain. Trimming pared 2 bases from V and 4 bases from J, leaving 15 bases between. Germline V lookup: CDR1 SGHRS, CDR2 YFSETQ. The CDR3 extends over 15 amino acids.

This chain connects TRBV10-3 to TRBJ2-2; the D gene is possibly TRBD1 (6 bases). Germline V gives CDR1 ENHRY, CDR2 SYGVKD. V lost 7 bases to trimming and J lost 0 bases, with 12 bases between them. The CDR3 has 15 residues. The CDR3 nucleotides read TGTGCCATCACTAGGACAGAGGCGAACACCGGGGAGCTGTTTTTT. It yields the protein CAITRTEANTGELFF.

This clonotype was observed a handful of times. CDR3 amino acids: CASSGGQGARETQYF. In nucleotides, the CDR3 is TGCGCCAGCAGCGGGGGACAGGGGGCGAGGGAGACCCAGTACTTC. The V and J genes are TRBV5-1 and TRBJ2-5; 12 nucleotides line up with TRBD1. The ends lost 4 bases at V and 5 bases at J; junction bases unmatched: 6. The germline gives CDR1 SGHRS, CDR2 YFSETQ. This CDR3 contains 15 residues.

The table lists this clonotype with many counts. CDR3 loop: CASRLMKNTEAFF. Written as DNA, the CDR3 is TGTGCCAGCAGACTCATGAAGAACACTGAAGCTTTCTTT. This rearrangement joins TRBV12-3 or TRBV12-4 to TRBJ1-1, with D unclear. The CDR3 has 13 amino acids. Trimming stripped 6 bases from V and 1 base from J, with 9 bases between.